Listed here are 30 T cell receptor beta chains from one sample, sequenced in a study of blood T cell repertoires in COVID-19. Libraries were prepared by immunoSEQ multiplex PCR; TCRdb keeps only in-frame clonotypes and omits some of them. The table lists some 150,000 clones, about 80% of them singletons. The specimen was peripheral blood. The receptors originated from a human donor in a cohort sampled during active COVID-19.

This clone has a single count. The rearrangement joins TRBV6-2 or TRBV6-3 to TRBJ2-1; a possible D gene is TRBD2 (5 bases). CDR1 is MNHEY and CDR2 is SVGEGT in the germline V gene. CDR3 length equals 14 residues. Trimming cost V 2 bases and J 8 bases, with 13 bases left between them. The CDR3 DNA follows: TGTGCCAGCAGTTACCCGCCTCTAGCACATGAGCAGTTCTTC. This translates into CASSYPPLAHEQFF.

V gene TRBV4-1 combines with J gene TRBJ1-5; D is unresolved. The CDR3 loop spans 13 amino acids. Germline loops: CDR1 MGHRA, CDR2 YSYEKL. Trimming removed 0 bases at V and 6 bases at J, with 6 bases between. CDR3: CASSQDRRQPQHF. CDR3 coding DNA: TGCGCCAGCAGCCAAGATCGTCGTCAGCCCCAGCATTTT.

This rearrangement joins TRBV7-9 to TRBJ1-4; perhaps TRBD1 as D (5 bases). The CDR3 consists of 15 residues. CDR1 and CDR2 (germline): SEHNR, FQNEAQ (reference sequence). V was clipped by 3 bases and J by 3 bases, with 11 bases between them. The CDR3: CASSLDGQPNEKLFF. The CDR3 coding sequence is TGTGCCAGCAGCTTGGATGGACAACCTAATGAAAAACTGTTTTTT.

The V call is TRBV10-2, the J call TRBJ2-1; 9 positions agree with TRBD2. V lost 4 bases to trimming and J lost 0 bases; unmatched junction nucleotides: 7. Germline assignment: CDR1 WSHSY and CDR2 SAAADI. The CDR3 runs 17 residues. Here the CDR3 DNA reads TGCGCCAGCAGTGGGCTAGCGGGATCCCGCTCCTACAATGAGCAGTTCTTC. Translation gives CASSGLAGSRSYNEQFF.

V is TRBV3-1 (or the pseudogene TRBV3-2) and J is TRBJ1-1; 7 bases map to TRBD1. The germline V gene encodes CDR1 LGHDT and CDR2 YNNKEL (reference sequence). The CDR3 loop spans 14 amino acids. V shed 5 bases, J shed 4 bases, and the junction held 7 bases outside the gene matches. CDR3 sequence reads: CASSSRQGATEAFF. In DNA form, the CDR3 reads TGTGCCAGCAGCTCCAGACAGGGCGCCACTGAAGCTTTCTTT.

This chain links TRBV9 with TRBJ2-7, with TRBD2 matching over 11 bases. J gave up 2 bases and V 5 bases, and 6 bases lay outside the gene matches. CDR3 length equals 15 residues. Germline lookup yields CDR1 SGDLS and CDR2 YYNGEE. The CDR3 reads CASSSGTSGTYEQYF. The CDR3 region has the DNA TGTGCCAGCAGTTCCGGGACTAGCGGAACCTACGAGCAGTACTTC.

This chain's CDR3 is CASSFLLPRKGETEAFF. The CDR3 DNA is TGTGCCAGCAGCTTCTTACTCCCCCGGAAGGGGGAAACTGAAGCTTTCTTT. The V and J genes are TRBV11-2 and TRBJ1-1, with a weak D call TRBD1 (6 bases). Trimming took off 3 bases at V and 5 bases at J, with 22 bases between the two ends. Germline lookup yields CDR1 SGHAT and CDR2 FQNNGV. The CDR3 contains 17 residues. The whole variable domain, filled in from reference TRBV11-2 and TRBJ1-1, reads EAGVAQSPRYKIIEKRQSVAFWCNPISGHATLYWYQQILGQGPKLLIQFQNNGVVDDSQLPKDRFSAERLKGVDSTLKIQPAKLEDSAVYLCASSFLLPRKGETEAFFGQGTRLTVV.

The sample holds one count of this clone. The rearrangement uses TRBV5-7 and TRBJ2-7, with TRBD1 matching 12 bases. TRBV5-7 qualifies as an ORF whose function is uncertain. The length of the CDR3 is 18 residues. V was pared by 3 bases and J by 2 bases, with 12 bases of the junction left unmatched. The CDR3 DNA sequence: TGTGCCAGCAGCTACAACCGGGACAGGGGGCGGCAAACCTACGAGCAGTACTTC. This translates into CASSYNRDRGRQTYEQYF.

This clone turned up a few times. This chain connects TRBV19 to TRBJ2-1; tentative D call: TRBD1 (5 bases). The length of the CDR3 is 15 residues. V shed 4 bases and J shed 6 bases, with 16 bases lying between them. Germline V CDR1 and CDR2: LNHDA, SQIVND (reference sequence). CDR3 protein: CASSTRGLELNEQFF. The CDR3 bases are TGTGCCAGTAGTACTAGGGGCCTTGAGCTCAATGAGCAGTTCTTC. The full variable domain, in which reference TRBV19 and TRBJ2-1 provide the parts outside the CDR3, is DGGITQSPKYLFRKEGQNVTLSCEQNLNHDAMYWYRQDPGQGLRLIYYSQIVNDFQKGDIAEGYSVSREKKESFPLTVTSAQKNPTAFYLCASSTRGLELNEQFFGPGTRLTVL.

This clone was recorded once. The CDR3 nucleotides are TGTGCCAGCAGTAAGAGGTCCCTACAAGAGACCCAGTACTTC. It specifies CASSKRSLQETQYF. The chain employs TRBV7-2 and TRBJ2-5, with no clear D. The CDR3 extends over 14 amino acids. V was pared by 6 bases and J by 2 bases, with 13 bases between. Looked up from germline, CDR1 is SGHTA and CDR2 is FQGNSA.

Notes on this clone: One junction end disagrees with the germline gene, perhaps due to a read error. The chain joins TRBV7-7 to TRBJ2-5; 7 bases match TRBD1. The CDR3 extends over 15 amino acids. Germline CDR1 SSHAT, CDR2 FNYEAQ (reference sequence). This chain's CDR3 is CASSPQTGIQETQYF. The DNA of the CDR3 is TGTGCTAGCAGCCCTCAGACAGGGATCCAAGAGACCCAGTACTTC.

This rearrangement joins TRBV27 to TRBJ2-1, with 7 bases identical to TRBD1. CDR3 length equals 13 residues. Germline V CDR1 and CDR2: MNHEY, SMNVEV (reference sequence). The V segment lost 7 bases and the J segment 5 bases; nucleotides outside the gene matches: 5. CDR3 sequence (DNA): TGTGCCAGCACAAGGACAGGAAACAATGAGCAGTTCTTC. It yields the protein CASTRTGNNEQFF.

In its sample, this clone was seen once. The rearrangement joins TRBV3-1 (or the pseudogene TRBV3-2) to TRBJ1-2, with D possibly matching TRBD1 (5 bases). Germline lookup yields CDR1 LGHDT and CDR2 YNNKEL (reference sequence). Between the trimmed V and J ends, which lost 0 bases and 8 bases, there was a span of 22 bases. The CDR3 runs to 17 residues. DNA of the CDR3: TGTGCCAGCAGCCAAGAGCCTGACAGTCCCTCCAGGTTAGGCTACACCTTC. Translation gives CASSQEPDSPSRLGYTF.

The chain combines TRBV7-2 with TRBJ2-2; 9 bases fit TRBD1. V shed 5 bases, J shed 5 bases, and the junction held 9 bases outside the gene matches. This CDR3 contains 16 residues. Per germline, CDR1 SGHTA and CDR2 FQGNSA. The CDR3: CASSPRGTGLTGELFF. The DNA for the CDR3 is TGTGCCAGCAGCCCACGAGGGACAGGGTTAACCGGGGAGCTGTTTTTT.

V usage is TRBV18 and J usage is TRBJ2-3; possible D gene TRBD1, 6 bases. The CDR3 sequence is 13 residues long. Germline CDR1 KGHSH, CDR2 LQKENI. The V end was cut by 3 bases, the J end by 4 bases, with 8 bases between. Here the CDR3 reads CASSPDSADTQYF. Written as DNA, the CDR3 is TGTGCCAGCTCACCGGACAGCGCAGATACGCAGTATTTT. Filled out from reference TRBV18 and TRBJ2-3, the complete variable domain reads NAGVMQNPRHLVRRRGQEARLRCSPMKGHSHVYWYRQLPEEGLKFMVYLQKENIIDESGMPKERFSAEFPKEGPSILRIQQVVRGDSAAYFCASSPDSADTQYFGPGTRLTVL.

The V and J genes are TRBV19 and TRBJ1-2; 9 bases agree with TRBD1. The germline V gene encodes CDR1 LNHDA and CDR2 SQIVND (reference sequence). The CDR3 is 13 amino acids. V lost 3 bases and J lost 6; bases outside the gene matches: 2. CDR3 coding DNA: TGTGCCAGTAGTATCCGGACAGGGGATGGCTACACCTTC. This translates into CASSIRTGDGYTF.

The rearrangement uses TRBV5-1 and TRBJ2-7, with TRBD1 matching over 10 bases. With V trimmed by 1 base and J by 6 bases, 10 bases remained unmatched. The V gene's germline CDR1 is SGHRS and CDR2 YFSETQ. This CDR3 has 16 amino acids. CDR3 in amino acids: CASSLNGLGQGSEQYF. CDR3 DNA sequence: TGCGCCAGCAGCTTGAACGGTTTGGGACAGGGGAGCGAGCAGTACTTC. Combining the CDR3 with reference TRBV5-1 and TRBJ2-7 gives the whole variable domain KAGVTQTPRYLIKTRGQQVTLSCSPISGHRSVSWYQQTPGQGLQFLFEYFSETQRNKGNFPGRFSGRQFSNSRSEMNVSTLELGDSALYLCASSLNGLGQGSEQYFGPGTRLTVT.

This clone was counted a few times. V usage is TRBV19 and J usage is TRBJ1-5; D unclear. This CDR3 has 15 residues. The V end lost 5 bases, the J end lost 2 bases, and 13 bases lay between the germline ends. Germline V gene data show CDR1 as LNHDA and CDR2 as SQIVND (reference sequence). CDR3 DNA: TGTGCCAGTAGTTCCTTGCCGTCAGGCAATCAGCCCCAGCATTTT. Amino acid sequence: CASSSLPSGNQPQHF.

V is TRBV19 and J is TRBJ1-1, with 7 bases matching TRBD1. Germline V CDR1 and CDR2: LNHDA, SQIVND (reference sequence). This CDR3 has 14 residues. The J segment lost 4 bases and the V segment lost 6 bases, leaving 8 bases of the junction unmatched. The CDR3 sequence is CASSSTAGGTEAFF. CDR3 DNA: TGTGCCAGTAGCTCCACCGCAGGGGGCACTGAAGCTTTCTTT. The variable domain in full, with the rest retrieved from reference TRBV19 and TRBJ1-1, is DGGITQSPKYLFRKEGQNVTLSCEQNLNHDAMYWYRQDPGQGLRLIYYSQIVNDFQKGDIAEGYSVSREKKESFPLTVTSAQKNPTAFYLCASSSTAGGTEAFFGQGTRLTVV.

The V call is TRBV2, the J call TRBJ2-3; tentative D call: TRBD2 (6 bases). The CDR3 is made up of 13 amino acids. Per germline, CDR1 SNHLY and CDR2 FYNNEI. V was clipped by 7 bases and J by 4 bases, with 12 bases between them. CDR3 loop: CASIRERADTQYF. The CDR3, as DNA: TGTGCCAGCATACGGGAGAGGGCAGATACGCAGTATTTT.

V gene TRBV18 combines with J gene TRBJ1-4; no firm D call. The germline V gene encodes CDR1 KGHSH and CDR2 LQKENI. The germline V and J ends were trimmed by 3 bases and 5 bases, with 10 bases remaining between them. This CDR3 contains 14 residues. The CDR3, as DNA: TGTGCCAGCTCACCCGATTTTGCGAATGAAAAACTGTTTTTT. Its translation: CASSPDFANEKLFF.

There are a few counts of this clone. The DNA for the CDR3 is TGTGCCAGCACCCTGTCCCCTAGCGGGAGCACACGTACGCAGTATTTT. Amino acid sequence: CASTLSPSGSTRTQYF. V is TRBV13 and J is TRBJ2-3; 10 bases line up with TRBD2. Trimming cost V 7 bases and J 8 bases; bases outside gene matches: 15. The CDR3 runs to 16 residues. Germline-derived CDR1 and CDR2 are PRHDT and FYEKMQ (reference sequence).

CDR3 nucleotide sequence: TGTGCCAGCAGCTTAGCGGTACAGGGTGTCTATGGCTACACCTTC. This sequence encodes CASSLAVQGVYGYTF. The chain has TRBV7-9 and TRBJ1-2, with D perhaps matching TRBD1 (6 bases). Germline V lookup: CDR1 SEHNR, CDR2 FQNEAQ (reference sequence). Trimming took 0 bases from V and 4 from J, leaving 12 bases between them. CDR3 size: 15 residues.

This chain joins TRBV28 and TRBJ1-2; no clear D gene. Germline CDR1 is MDHEN and CDR2 is SYDVKM. The CDR3 runs to 13 residues. V lost 4 bases to trimming and J lost 8 bases, with 14 bases between them. The CDR3 bases are TGTGCCAGCAGTTCCGCGGGGAGCGACGGCTACACCTTC. It yields the protein CASSSAGSDGYTF.

The chain carries TRBV7-9 and TRBJ2-3; TRBD1 matches at 9 bases. J gave up 0 bases and V 6 bases, and 7 bases lay outside the gene matches. This CDR3 spans 16 amino acids. The germline V gene has CDR1 SEHNR and CDR2 FQNEAQ (reference sequence). The CDR3, as DNA: TGTGCCAGCAGGTCTAACAGGGGGCGTAGCACAGATACGCAGTATTTT. Amino acid sequence: CASRSNRGRSTDTQYF.

The genes are TRBV5-1 and TRBJ2-1; tentative D call: TRBD2 (6 bases). Germline assignment: CDR1 SGHRS and CDR2 YFSETQ. Between the trimmed V and J ends, which lost 4 bases and 5 bases, there was a span of 10 bases. The CDR3 has 13 amino acids. The CDR3 protein is CASSVGLNNEQFF. In DNA form, the CDR3 reads TGCGCCAGCAGCGTGGGACTCAACAATGAGCAGTTCTTC. Looking up the rest from reference TRBV5-1 and TRBJ2-1 gives the full variable domain: KAGVTQTPRYLIKTRGQQVTLSCSPISGHRSVSWYQQTPGQGLQFLFEYFSETQRNKGNFPGRFSGRQFSNSRSEMNVSTLELGDSALYLCASSVGLNNEQFFGPGTRLTVL.

The chain joins TRBV18 to TRBJ1-6; 8 bases match TRBD1. After removal of 3 bases from V and 7 bases from J, the junction contained 5 bases not matched to a gene. Germline CDR1 KGHSH, CDR2 LQKENI. The CDR3 contains 15 residues. Here the CDR3 reads CASSPSDRVNSPLHF. In DNA, the CDR3 is TGTGCCAGCTCACCTTCGGACAGGGTCAATTCACCCCTCCACTTT.

The rearrangement joins TRBV19 to TRBJ1-1; tentatively, D is TRBD1 (5 bases). The germline V and J ends were trimmed by 8 bases and 11 bases, with 12 bases remaining between them. The CDR3 covers 10 residues. Germline loops: CDR1 LNHDA, CDR2 SQIVND (reference sequence). The DNA for the CDR3 is TGTGCCAGTGGTGCAGGGATGGCTTTCTTT. Its protein product is CASGAGMAFF.

The chain is built from TRBV30 and TRBJ2-1, with D maybe TRBD1 (6 bases). The CDR3 length is 13 residues. Trimming cost V 0 bases and J 10 bases, with 13 bases left between them. CDR1 is GTSNPN, CDR2 SVGIG, per germline (reference sequence). The DNA for the CDR3 is TGTGCCTGGAGTGTACAGGGAGTAGGCGAGCAGTTCTTC. Translating it yields CAWSVQGVGEQFF.

J is TRBJ2-3 and V is TRBV30, with 10 bases aligning to TRBD2. This CDR3 is 16 amino acids long. V lost 3 bases to trimming and J lost 3 bases; unmatched junction nucleotides: 9. Germline V lookup: CDR1 GTSNPN, CDR2 SVGIG (reference sequence). As DNA, the CDR3 is TGTGCCTGGAGCCGCGGGACTAGCGTACCGACAGATACGCAGTATTTT. Its protein product is CAWSRGTSVPTDTQYF.